Listed here are 15 T cell receptor beta chains from one sample, sequenced in a study of naive and memory T cell subsets. Two oligonucleotides, mixed equimolar, formed the beta constant-region primer covering TRBC1 and TRBC2. The ligated cDNA underwent four PCR rounds using SP2 and nested alpha and beta constant-region primers. One entry per CDR3 protein, called by TCRdb with MiXCR from the UMI-ligation and nested PCR reads. This sample has 130,000 to 150,000 distinct CDR3 sequences, with roughly 22% found just once. General study results and limits: Possibly reflecting memory cells re-expressing CD45RA, a few larger clonotypes occurred in naive repertoires, especially CD8.

The antigens these receptors bind are not known. Material for sequencing was naive CD4+ T cells from blood. These receptors all come from a human donor in good health.

The V gene is TRBV3-1, the J gene TRBJ2-5; D not resolved. This CDR3 region has 12 residues. Germline V gene data show CDR1 as LGHDT and CDR2 as YNNKEL (reference sequence). V was cut by 4 bases and J by 8 bases, with 11 bases left in between. The CDR3 coding sequence is TGTGCCAGCAGCCTGGCGGTTAACACCCAGTACTTC. Its translation is CASSLAVNTQYF.

The chain combines TRBV12-3 or TRBV12-4 with TRBJ1-5, with D hard to call. The length of the CDR3 is 13 residues. With 3 bases removed from V and 4 bases from J, the gap between germline ends came to 7 bases. The CDR3 coding sequence is TGTGCCAGCAGTTTCGAAGGAAATCAGCCCCAGCATTTT. This sequence encodes CASSFEGNQPQHF.

The chain joins TRBV12-3 or TRBV12-4 to TRBJ2-1, with 10 bases aligning to TRBD2. CDR3 length equals 11 residues. With 6 bases clipped from V and 14 bases from J, the junction kept 4 bases outside the gene matches. The CDR3 sequence: CASSRGTSEFF. The CDR3 DNA sequence: TGTGCCAGCAGCCGAGGGACTAGCGAGTTCTTC.

The genes are TRBV7-6 and TRBJ2-1; 8 bases match TRBD2. The CDR3 extends over 15 amino acids. Germline assignment: CDR1 SGHVS and CDR2 FNYEAQ. Trimming took 7 bases from V and 0 from J; bases not matched to a gene: 5. DNA for the CDR3: TGTGCCAGCACCTGGGGGACTAGCTCCTACAATGAGCAGTTCTTC. Amino acid sequence: CASTWGTSSYNEQFF.

V gene TRBV6-5 combines with J gene TRBJ2-2, with D hard to call. Trimming removed 0 bases from V and 4 bases from J, with 6 bases in between. The CDR3 has 14 amino acids. Germline V gene sequence: CDR1 MNHEY, CDR2 SVGAGI. The CDR3 DNA follows: TGTGCCAGCAGTTACTCAATCGGCACCGGGGAGCTGTTTTTT. This codes for CASSYSIGTGELFF.

V usage is TRBV7-8 and J usage is TRBJ1-5; D not resolved. CDR1 SGHVS and CDR2 FQNEAQ come from the germline V gene. This CDR3 comprises 15 residues. Trimming shortened V by 0 bases and J by 3 bases, and 9 bases separated the two germline ends. CDR3 coding DNA: TGTGCCAGCAGCTTAGCAGGGCCTTTCAATCAGCCCCAGCATTTT. The encoded protein is CASSLAGPFNQPQHF.

The chain uses TRBV12-3 or TRBV12-4 and TRBJ2-1, with D possibly being TRBD2 (6 bases). This CDR3 has 17 residues. V was trimmed by 1 base and J by 4 bases, leaving 17 bases between them. The CDR3 DNA sequence: TGTGCCAGCAGTTTAGGCCGCGGGGCTGGAACATACAATGAGCAGTTCTTC. Protein product: CASSLGRGAGTYNEQFF.

The chain recombines TRBV6-5 with TRBJ1-1; D call uncertain. CDR1 is MNHEY, CDR2 SVGAGI, per germline. The length of the CDR3 is 14 residues. Trimming left V 6 bases short and J 0 bases short, with 11 bases between. DNA of the CDR3: TGTGCCAGCAGCGAAGCACAGTTGAACACTGAAGCTTTCTTT. Its protein product is CASSEAQLNTEAFF.

This rearrangement joins TRBV7-6 to TRBJ2-7, with 8 positions matching TRBD1. The CDR3 spans 13 residues. The V gene end was trimmed by 5 bases and the J gene end by 5 bases; junction bases not matched to a gene: 5. CDR1 and CDR2 from the germline V gene are SGHVS and FNYEAQ. The CDR3: CASSRNRGDEQYF. The CDR3 DNA is TGTGCCAGCAGCCGAAACAGGGGGGACGAGCAGTACTTC.

V is TRBV7-8 and J is TRBJ2-2; TRBD2 might be the D (6 bases). The CDR3 has 16 amino acids. V was clipped by 1 base and J by 5 bases, with 14 bases between them. Germline CDR1 reads SGHVS; CDR2 reads FQNEAQ. Here the CDR3 DNA reads TGTGCCAGCAGCTTAGGGACTATGAGTATAACCGGGGAGCTGTTTTTT. Its protein product is CASSLGTMSITGELFF.

This clonotype was counted ten times or more. The chain carries TRBV12-3 or TRBV12-4 and TRBJ2-7, with a weak D call TRBD1 (6 bases). V was pared by 0 bases and J by 4 bases, with 7 bases between. The CDR3 is made up of 13 amino acids. The CDR3 protein is CASSLAGAYEQYF. CDR3 coding DNA: TGTGCCAGCAGTTTAGCGGGGGCATACGAGCAGTACTTC.

The V gene is TRBV19, the J gene TRBJ2-1; TRBD2 might be the D (6 bases). CDR1 and CDR2 (germline): LNHDA, SQIVND (reference sequence). Trimming removed 5 bases at V and 2 bases at J, with 16 bases between. There are 16 residues in the CDR3. The DNA of the CDR3 is TGTGCCAGTAGTTTACTTAGCGGCTCCGCCTACAATGAGCAGTTCTTC. Protein product: CASSLLSGSAYNEQFF. Full variable domain (rest looked up from reference TRBV19 and TRBJ2-1): DGGITQSPKYLFRKEGQNVTLSCEQNLNHDAMYWYRQDPGQGLRLIYYSQIVNDFQKGDIAEGYSVSREKKESFPLTVTSAQKNPTAFYLCASSLLSGSAYNEQFFGPGTRLTVL.

The chain combines TRBV28 with TRBJ2-1; 9 nucleotides align to TRBD2. CDR3 size: 15 residues. V lost 6 bases and J lost 6; bases outside the gene matches: 9. CDR1 is MDHEN, CDR2 SYDVKM, per germline. The CDR3 sequence: CASRATGLAFNEQFF. CDR3 nucleotide sequence: TGTGCCAGCAGAGCGACGGGACTAGCATTCAATGAGCAGTTCTTC. The whole variable domain, remainder taken from reference TRBV28 and TRBJ2-1, is DVKVTQSSRYLVKRTGEKVFLECVQDMDHENMFWYRQDPGLGLRLIYFSYDVKMKEKGDIPEGYSVSREKKERFSLILESASTNQTSMYLCASRATGLAFNEQFFGPGTRLTVL.

This clonotype has more than one count but fewer than ten. The V and J genes are TRBV20-1 and TRBJ2-7; 10 positions match TRBD2. The CDR3 sequence is 17 residues long. J lost 2 bases, V lost 0 bases, and 10 bases had no gene match. Germline V gives CDR1 DFQATT, CDR2 SNEGSKA (reference sequence). The CDR3 reads CSARDPKRTSGTYEQYF. The CDR3 DNA follows: TGCAGTGCTAGAGACCCTAAGAGGACTAGCGGTACCTACGAGCAGTACTTC.

This clonotype was seen only a few times. The chain carries TRBV12-3 or TRBV12-4 and TRBJ2-7, with D perhaps given as TRBD1 or TRBD2 (5 bases each). The germline V and J ends were trimmed by 2 bases and 7 bases, with 15 bases remaining between them. The CDR3 length is 14 residues. This CDR3 reads CASSLSGAGLEQYF. CDR3 nucleotides: TGTGCCAGCAGTTTATCCGGGGCCGGGTTAGAGCAGTACTTC.